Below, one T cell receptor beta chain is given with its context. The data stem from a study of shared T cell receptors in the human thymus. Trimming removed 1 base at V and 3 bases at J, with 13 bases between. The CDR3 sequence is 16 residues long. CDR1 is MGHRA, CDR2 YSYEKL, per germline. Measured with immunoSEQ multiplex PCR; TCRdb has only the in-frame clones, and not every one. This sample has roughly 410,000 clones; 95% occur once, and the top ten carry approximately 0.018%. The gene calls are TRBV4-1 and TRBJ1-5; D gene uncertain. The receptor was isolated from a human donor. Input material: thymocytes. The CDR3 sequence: CASSQVDRQPNQPQHF. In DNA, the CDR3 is TGCGCCAGCAGCCAAGTGGATCGCCAACCCAATCAGCCCCAGCATTTT.